The 26 T cell receptor beta chains below were found in one sample sequenced in a study of TIL therapy for anti-PD-1-resistant metastatic lung cancer. Time point: pre-treatment sample, taken before nivolumab and TIL therapy. Sequencing used immunoSEQ v3. Libraries were prepared by immunoSEQ multiplex PCR; TCRdb keeps only in-frame clonotypes and omits some of them. The sample has about 49,000 clones; 79% are singletons. The sequenced sample was blood, obtained at baseline. The receptors were sampled from a man between 65 and 79 years old with non-small cell lung cancer.

V and J are TRBV5-1 and TRBJ1-2, with TRBD1 matching 10 bases. This CDR3 region has 14 residues. CDR1 is SGHRS, CDR2 YFSETQ, per germline. Unmatched junction bases numbered 2, after V lost 4 bases and J lost 2 bases. The CDR3 loop reads CASSLDRGNYGYTF. For the CDR3, the DNA is TGCGCCAGCAGCCTGGACAGGGGGAACTATGGCTACACCTTC. Using reference TRBV5-1 and TRBJ1-2 for the parts outside the CDR3, the full variable domain is KAGVTQTPRYLIKTRGQQVTLSCSPISGHRSVSWYQQTPGQGLQFLFEYFSETQRNKGNFPGRFSGRQFSNSRSEMNVSTLELGDSALYLCASSLDRGNYGYTFGSGTRLTVV.

This clone was seen a few times. The chain employs TRBV28 and TRBJ1-2, with 9 positions matching TRBD1. Germline trimming cut 8 bases from V and 2 bases from J; bases unmatched to any gene: 9. The CDR3 length is 15 residues. Per the germline V gene, CDR1 is MDHEN and CDR2 is SYDVKM. The CDR3 nucleotides read TGTGCCAGCCTGCGGGGGACAGGGAAGAACTATGGCTACACCTTC. Its translation: CASLRGTGKNYGYTF.

The chain combines TRBV11-2 with TRBJ2-2; 10 bases are shared with TRBD2. The CDR3 spans 15 residues. The V gene's germline CDR1 is SGHAT and CDR2 FQNNGV. With V trimmed by 8 bases and J by 4 bases, 7 bases remained unmatched. CDR3 nucleotides: TGTGCCAGCCTAAGCGGGAGGGCCGTCACCGGGGAGCTGTTTTTT. Its translation: CASLSGRAVTGELFF.

CDR3 region: CASSTRTGRSTGELFF. CDR3 nucleotides: TGTGCCAGCAGCACGCGGACAGGGAGGAGTACCGGGGAGCTGTTTTTT. This rearrangement joins TRBV5-4 to TRBJ2-2; TRBD1 matches at 8 bases. The CDR3 extends over 16 amino acids. With V trimmed by 4 bases and J by 5 bases, 10 bases remained unmatched. The germline CDR1 and CDR2 sequences are SGHNT and YYREEE (reference sequence).

The chain recombines TRBV28 with TRBJ1-1; D is perhaps TRBD1 (5 bases). Trimming took off 8 bases at V and 11 bases at J, with 15 bases between the two ends. This CDR3 is built from 11 residues. The germline gives CDR1 MDHEN, CDR2 SYDVKM. CDR3: CASHIGGMAFF. DNA for the CDR3: TGTGCCAGCCACATCGGGGGTATGGCTTTCTTT.

The rearrangement joins TRBV2 to TRBJ2-1; perhaps TRBD1 as D (5 bases). V was cut by 7 bases and J by 0 bases, with 13 bases left in between. The CDR3 is 15 amino acids. Germline V CDR1 and CDR2: SNHLY, FYNNEI. This CDR3 is CASKPDMSSYNEQFF. In DNA form, the CDR3 reads TGTGCCAGCAAGCCGGACATGAGCTCCTACAATGAGCAGTTCTTC. Full variable domain (outside the CDR3, taken from reference TRBV2 and TRBJ2-1): EPEVTQTPSHQVTQMGQEVILRCVPISNHLYFYWYRQILGQKVEFLVSFYNNEISEKSEIFDDQFSVERPDGSNFTLKIRSTKLEDSAMYFCASKPDMSSYNEQFFGPGTRLTVL.

The gene calls are TRBV11-2 and TRBJ1-6; 7 positions match TRBD1. Trimming at V came to 6 bases and at J to 7 bases, leaving 9 bases not matched to a gene. Germline lookup yields CDR1 SGHAT and CDR2 FQNNGV. The CDR3 has 15 amino acids. The CDR3 loop reads CASSFLTGENSPLHF. In DNA form, the CDR3 reads TGTGCCAGCAGTTTCTTAACAGGGGAGAATTCACCCCTCCACTTT.

This clone was counted between two and nine times. The chain carries TRBV2 and TRBJ2-7, with D tentatively TRBD2 (5 bases). V was trimmed by 6 bases and J by 4 bases, leaving 10 bases between them. CDR1 is SNHLY and CDR2 is FYNNEI in the germline V gene. The CDR3 is 12 amino acids. CDR3 loop: CASRLDRYEQYF. CDR3 bases: TGTGCCAGCAGACTAGACCGTTACGAGCAGTACTTC. Supplemented by reference TRBV2 and TRBJ2-7, the full variable domain reads EPEVTQTPSHQVTQMGQEVILRCVPISNHLYFYWYRQILGQKVEFLVSFYNNEISEKSEIFDDQFSVERPDGSNFTLKIRSTKLEDSAMYFCASRLDRYEQYFGPGTRLTVT.

This chain connects TRBV5-4 to TRBJ2-1; D tentatively reads TRBD1 or TRBD2 (6 bases each). V lost 7 bases, J lost 4 bases, and 21 bases lay in between. Germline V gives CDR1 SGHNT, CDR2 YYREEE (reference sequence). The CDR3 runs to 16 residues. CDR3 loop: CASSTGGGPIYNEQFF. As DNA, the CDR3 is TGTGCCAGCTCCACGGGTGGGGGGCCTATATACAATGAGCAGTTCTTC.

The rearrangement links TRBV30 to TRBJ1-4, with 9 bases that match TRBD1. The CDR3 covers 13 residues. Germline CDR1 reads GTSNPN; CDR2 reads SVGIG (reference sequence). Unmatched junction bases numbered 3, after V lost 5 bases and J lost 5 bases. CDR3 in amino acids: CAWGTGLNEKLFF. The CDR3 DNA follows: TGTGCCTGGGGGACAGGGCTCAATGAAAAACTGTTTTTT.

This clone was counted a few times. The chain carries TRBV27 and TRBJ1-2; no firm D call. CDR3 size: 12 residues. V was shortened by 4 bases and J by 6 bases, with 9 bases between the two germline ends. The germline V gene has CDR1 MNHEY and CDR2 SMNVEV (reference sequence). The CDR3 reads CASSSQRDGYTF. As DNA, the CDR3 is TGTGCCAGCAGTTCACAAAGGGATGGCTACACCTTC.

This rearrangement joins TRBV27 to TRBJ2-5; TRBD1 agrees at 8 bases. The germline gives CDR1 MNHEY, CDR2 SMNVEV (reference sequence). The trim removed 6 bases at V and 5 bases at J, leaving 8 bases unmatched. The CDR3 loop spans 14 amino acids. The CDR3 DNA reads as TGTGCCAGCAGCCGGAGACAGGGGTTGGAGACCCAGTACTTC. Its translation is CASSRRQGLETQYF.

The chain carries TRBV5-1 and TRBJ2-6; tentative D call: TRBD1 (5 bases). V lost 0 bases and J 1 base, leaving 8 bases between the germline ends. The CDR3 consists of 16 residues. Per the germline V gene, CDR1 is SGHRS and CDR2 is YFSETQ. The DNA of the CDR3 is TGCGCCAGCAGCTTGGGTGACAGTTCTGGGGCCAACGTCCTGACTTTC. It is translated as CASSLGDSSGANVLTF.

This chain joins TRBV11-2 and TRBJ2-2, with TRBD1 matching 12 bases. The germline V gene has CDR1 SGHAT and CDR2 FQNNGV. With V trimmed by 5 bases and J by 2 bases, 0 bases remained unmatched. This CDR3 is built from 15 residues. CDR3 sequence (DNA): TGTGCCAGCAGCGGGACAGGGGGCAACACCGGGGAGCTGTTTTTT. Its protein is CASSGTGGNTGELFF.

The chain recombines TRBV5-4 with TRBJ2-3; TRBD2 matches at 8 bases. V lost 1 base and J lost 0; bases outside the gene matches: 7. The CDR3 has 17 amino acids. From germline, CDR1 is SGHNT and CDR2 YYREEE (reference sequence). The CDR3 nucleotides are TGTGCCAGCAGCTTGCAAGGCGGGAGGCCTAGCACAGATACGCAGTATTTT. It encodes CASSLQGGRPSTDTQYF.

The table lists this clone with a few counts. The rearrangement joins TRBV9 to TRBJ2-3; D is undetermined. In germline, CDR1 is SGDLS, CDR2 YYNGEE. The CDR3 runs to 14 residues. Trimming shortened V by 1 base and J by 0 bases, and 6 bases separated the two germline ends. As DNA, the CDR3 is TGTGCCAGCAGCGTAAGTGGTAGCACAGATACGCAGTATTTT. Protein sequence: CASSVSGSTDTQYF.

The V gene is TRBV6-1, the J gene TRBJ1-5; D is uncertain. V was shortened by 0 bases and J by 2 bases, with 8 bases between the two germline ends. This CDR3 spans 15 amino acids. The germline V gene encodes CDR1 MNHNS and CDR2 SASEGT. CDR3 in DNA: TGTGCCAGCAGTGAAGCGACGAATGGCAATCAGCCCCAGCATTTT. Residues: CASSEATNGNQPQHF.

This chain uses TRBV5-1 with TRBJ2-1; 11 positions agree with TRBD2. The CDR3 runs to 17 residues. The J segment lost 7 bases and the V segment lost 0 bases, leaving 9 bases of the junction unmatched. Germline V gene lookup returns CDR1 SGHRS and CDR2 YFSETQ. Here the CDR3 DNA reads TGCGCCAGCAGCTTGGAAGTAGCGGGAGGGTCCGGGAATGAGCAGTTCTTC. It codes for CASSLEVAGGSGNEQFF.

The chain couples TRBV28 to TRBJ2-2, with a tentative D call TRBD1 (6 bases). Germline V lookup: CDR1 MDHEN, CDR2 SYDVKM. Between the trimmed V and J ends, which lost 7 bases and 1 base, there was a span of 13 bases. CDR3 length: 15 residues. For the CDR3, the DNA is TGTGCCAGCAACAGCCCGGGACAGAACACCGGGGAGCTGTTTTTT. Its translation: CASNSPGQNTGELFF.

The CDR3 sequence is CASSTGQTGNTIYF. The CDR3 DNA follows: TGTGCCAGCAGCACAGGGCAAACAGGAAACACCATATATTTT. The V gene is TRBV6-1, the J gene TRBJ1-3; maybe TRBD1 (6 bases). V dropped 6 bases and J dropped 4 bases, with 13 bases sitting between them. This CDR3 region has 14 residues. Germline V gives CDR1 MNHNS, CDR2 SASEGT.

This chain uses TRBV11-2 with TRBJ2-7; TRBD1 aligns across 8 bases. The CDR3 sequence is 15 residues long. Germline-derived CDR1 and CDR2 are SGHAT and FQNNGV. V shed 2 bases, J shed 4 bases, and the junction held 7 bases outside the gene matches. The CDR3 bases are TGTGCCAGCAGCTTAAGAGAGACAGGGGCTTACGAGCAGTACTTC. The encoded protein is CASSLRETGAYEQYF.

This clone was found once. CDR3 coding DNA: TGTGCCAGCAGCCACTTTGGGTCAAGCTCCTACGAGCAGTACTTC. The encoded protein is CASSHFGSSSYEQYF. This chain joins TRBV4-2 and TRBJ2-7, with D uncertain. This CDR3 is built from 15 residues. V gave up 3 bases and J gave up 0 bases, with 12 bases separating them. Per germline, CDR1 LGHNA and CDR2 YNFKEQ.

The chain has TRBV5-3 and TRBJ2-2; D is unclear. TRBV5-3 is labeled an ORF, and its function is uncertain. With 4 bases removed from V and 3 bases from J, the gap between germline ends came to 7 bases. The CDR3 covers 13 residues. DNA for the CDR3: TGTGCCAGAAGCCTCAGACACACCGGGGAGCTGTTTTTT. It translates to CARSLRHTGELFF.

The chain is built from TRBV11-2 and TRBJ1-2, with D unclear. The CDR3 consists of 12 residues. Per the germline V gene, CDR1 is SGHAT and CDR2 is FQNNGV. Trimming stripped 0 bases from V and 8 bases from J, with 7 bases between. The DNA for the CDR3 is TGTGCCAGCAGCTTAGAAAAGTTCGGCTACACCTTC. It yields the protein CASSLEKFGYTF.

The rearrangement links TRBV7-9 to TRBJ2-7; 10 bases agree with TRBD1. Germline assignment: CDR1 SEHNR and CDR2 FQNEAQ (reference sequence). The CDR3 is 15 residues long. The J segment lost 6 bases and the V segment lost 4 bases, leaving 9 bases of the junction unmatched. The chain's CDR3 is CASSSSGGQGREQYF. The DNA for the CDR3 is TGTGCCAGCAGCTCTAGTGGGGGACAGGGGCGCGAGCAGTACTTC.

V and J are TRBV10-3 and TRBJ2-7, with 9 bases that match TRBD1. Germline V gene lookup returns CDR1 ENHRY and CDR2 SYGVKD. CDR3 length equals 15 residues. The J segment lost 6 bases and the V segment lost 6 bases, leaving 12 bases of the junction unmatched. Here the CDR3 reads CAISNPGTGKGEQYF. Written as DNA, the CDR3 is TGTGCCATCAGCAACCCCGGGACAGGGAAGGGCGAGCAGTACTTC.